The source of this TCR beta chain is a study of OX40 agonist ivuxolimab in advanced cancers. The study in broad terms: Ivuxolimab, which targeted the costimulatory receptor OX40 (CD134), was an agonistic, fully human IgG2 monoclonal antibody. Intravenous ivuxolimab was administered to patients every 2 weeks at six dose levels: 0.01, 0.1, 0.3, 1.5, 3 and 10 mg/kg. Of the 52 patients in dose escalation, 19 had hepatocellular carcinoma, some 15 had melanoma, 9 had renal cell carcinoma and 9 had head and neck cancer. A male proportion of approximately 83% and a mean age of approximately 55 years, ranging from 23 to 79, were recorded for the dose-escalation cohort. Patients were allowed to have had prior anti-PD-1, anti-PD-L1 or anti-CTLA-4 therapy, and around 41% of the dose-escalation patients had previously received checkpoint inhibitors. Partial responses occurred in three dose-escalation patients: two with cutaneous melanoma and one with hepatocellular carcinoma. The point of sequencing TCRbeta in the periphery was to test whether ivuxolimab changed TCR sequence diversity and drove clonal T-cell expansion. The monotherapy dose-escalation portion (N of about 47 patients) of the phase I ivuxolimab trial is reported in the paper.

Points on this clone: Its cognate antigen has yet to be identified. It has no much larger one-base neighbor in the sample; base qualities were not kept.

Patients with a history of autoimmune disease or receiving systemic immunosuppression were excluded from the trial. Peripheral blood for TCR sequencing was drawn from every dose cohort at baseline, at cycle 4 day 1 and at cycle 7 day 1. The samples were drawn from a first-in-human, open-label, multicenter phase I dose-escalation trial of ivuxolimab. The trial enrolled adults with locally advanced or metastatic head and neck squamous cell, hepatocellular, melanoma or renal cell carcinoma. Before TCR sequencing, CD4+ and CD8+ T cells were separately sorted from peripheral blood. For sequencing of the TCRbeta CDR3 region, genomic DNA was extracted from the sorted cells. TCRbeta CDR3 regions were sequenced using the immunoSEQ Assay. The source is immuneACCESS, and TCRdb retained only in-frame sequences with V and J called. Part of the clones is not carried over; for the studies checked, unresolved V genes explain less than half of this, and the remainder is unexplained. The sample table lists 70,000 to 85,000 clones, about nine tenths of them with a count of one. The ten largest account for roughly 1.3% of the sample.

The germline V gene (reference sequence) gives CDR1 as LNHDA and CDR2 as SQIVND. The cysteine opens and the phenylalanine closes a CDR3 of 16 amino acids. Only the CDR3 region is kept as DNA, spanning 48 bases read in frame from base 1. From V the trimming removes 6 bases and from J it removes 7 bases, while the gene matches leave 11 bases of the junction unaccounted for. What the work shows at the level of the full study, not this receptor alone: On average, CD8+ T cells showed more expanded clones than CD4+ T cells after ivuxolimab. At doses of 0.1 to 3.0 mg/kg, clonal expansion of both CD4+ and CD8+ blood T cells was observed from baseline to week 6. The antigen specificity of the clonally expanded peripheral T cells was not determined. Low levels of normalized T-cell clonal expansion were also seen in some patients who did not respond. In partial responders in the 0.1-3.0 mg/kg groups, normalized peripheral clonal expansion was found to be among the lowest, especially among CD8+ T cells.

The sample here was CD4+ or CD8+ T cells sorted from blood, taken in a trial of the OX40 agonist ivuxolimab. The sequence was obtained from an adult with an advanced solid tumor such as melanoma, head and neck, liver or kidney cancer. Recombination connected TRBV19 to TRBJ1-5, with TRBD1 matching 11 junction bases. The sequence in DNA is TGTGCCAGTAGGCCCGGACAGGGGGCGCGGGGACAGCCCCAGCATTTT. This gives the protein CASRPGQGARGQPQHF.